The next 16 T cell receptor beta chains were all read from a single sample in a study of T cells in Graves' hyperthyroidism and ophthalmopathy. What was amplified from RNA transcripts were TCR beta CDR3 regions. TCR CDR3 underwent first-round RT-PCR with the HTBI primer set. TCRdb fed the multiplex PCR reads into MiXCR, producing one record per CDR3 protein. The profile shows around 600,000 distinct CDR3 sequences, 13% to 15% of them singletons. Material for sequencing was blood. These receptors were obtained from a woman between 45 and 65 years old with Graves' ophthalmopathy.

Only a few counts were recorded for this clonotype. The gene calls are TRBV6-2 or TRBV6-3 and TRBJ2-2, with no clear D. Germline CDR1 MNHEY, CDR2 SVGEGT. The V gene lost 8 bases and the J gene lost 0 bases, with 10 bases spanning the gap. The CDR3 loop spans 14 amino acids. CDR3 region: CASLGRANTGELFF. The CDR3 bases are TGTGCCAGCCTAGGTCGGGCGAACACCGGGGAGCTGTTTTTT.

Ten or more counts support this clonotype. The rearrangement uses TRBV18 and TRBJ2-1, with 8 bases lining up with TRBD1. With V trimmed by 3 bases and J by 9 bases, 7 bases remained unmatched. CDR1 is KGHSH and CDR2 is LQKENI in the germline V gene. The CDR3 loop spans 14 amino acids. The CDR3 reads CASSPTQTGGEQFF. The CDR3 DNA sequence: TGTGCCAGCTCACCTACCCAAACAGGGGGTGAGCAGTTCTTC.

This chain uses TRBV11-2 with TRBJ2-1; 14 bases are a match to TRBD2. V was pared by 0 bases and J by 5 bases, with 15 bases of the junction left unmatched. The germline gives CDR1 SGHAT, CDR2 FQNNGV. The CDR3 length is 21 residues. Here the CDR3 DNA reads TGTGCCAGCAGCTTAGACGGGACTAGCGGGAGTATAAGAAAGCGCGACAATGAGCAGTTCTTC. It is translated as CASSLDGTSGSIRKRDNEQFF. Looking up the rest from reference TRBV11-2 and TRBJ2-1 gives the full variable domain: EAGVAQSPRYKIIEKRQSVAFWCNPISGHATLYWYQQILGQGPKLLIQFQNNGVVDDSQLPKDRFSAERLKGVDSTLKIQPAKLEDSAVYLCASSLDGTSGSIRKRDNEQFFGPGTRLTVL.

The chain employs TRBV24-1 and TRBJ2-2; a possible D gene is TRBD2 (5 bases). Deletions cut 7 bases from V and 4 bases from J, with 15 bases between. Germline CDR1 and CDR2: KGHDR and SFDVKD. This CDR3 region has 15 residues. The chain's CDR3 is CATSTPKGATGELFF. CDR3 nucleotide sequence: TGTGCCACCAGCACCCCCAAGGGAGCCACCGGGGAGCTGTTTTTT.

The rearrangement links TRBV9 to TRBJ2-7, with D perhaps matching TRBD2 (6 bases). V gave up 2 bases and J gave up 7 bases, with 13 bases separating them. The CDR3 is made up of 13 amino acids. Germline loops: CDR1 SGDLS, CDR2 YYNGEE. CDR3 protein: CASSVDGAGEQYF. The CDR3, as DNA: TGTGCCAGCAGCGTCGACGGGGCGGGAGAGCAGTACTTC.

This clonotype was recorded many times. V usage is TRBV4-1 and J usage is TRBJ1-5, with D maybe TRBD1 (5 bases). Germline values: CDR1 MGHRA, CDR2 YSYEKL. The CDR3 spans 17 residues. Trimming removed 1 base at V and 4 bases at J, with 17 bases between. The CDR3 sequence is CASSQGIRAGRNQPQHF. The DNA of the CDR3 is TGCGCCAGCAGCCAAGGGATCCGGGCAGGGCGTAATCAGCCCCAGCATTTT.

This clonotype has a count of ten or more. The rearrangement joins TRBV20-1 to TRBJ2-7, with 10 bases that match TRBD2. There are 16 residues in the CDR3. Germline V CDR1 and CDR2: DFQATT, SNEGSKA (reference sequence). Trimming removed 4 bases from V and 3 bases from J; junction bases left unmatched: 12. CDR3 bases: TGCAGTGCTAAACCTCCGGGACTAGCGCGAGACTACGAGCAGTACTTC. It yields the protein CSAKPPGLARDYEQYF.

This clonotype was recorded many times. The rearrangement joins TRBV20-1 to TRBJ2-2; 11 nucleotides align to TRBD2. The junction had 1 base not matched to a gene; V was cut back by 3 bases and J by 4 bases. The CDR3 contains 14 residues. Germline V gene lookup returns CDR1 DFQATT and CDR2 SNEGSKA (reference sequence). This CDR3 is CSASSGRVTGELFF. CDR3 bases: TGCAGTGCTAGTAGCGGGAGGGTCACCGGGGAGCTGTTTTTT.

The sample holds many counts of this clonotype. The chain links TRBV20-1 to TRBJ2-1; 8 bases fit TRBD2. J was trimmed by 3 bases and V by 3 bases; bases with no gene match: 7. Germline lookup yields CDR1 DFQATT and CDR2 SNEGSKA (reference sequence). The CDR3 has 15 residues. The CDR3 region has the DNA TGCAGTGCTAGTTTCTCGGGACTAGTCTACAATGAGCAGTTCTTC. Residues: CSASFSGLVYNEQFF.

This clonotype was counted many times. The rearrangement links TRBV5-5 to TRBJ2-1; the D gene is possibly TRBD1 (6 bases). V lost 5 bases and J 0 bases, leaving 21 bases between the germline ends. In germline, CDR1 is SGHKS, CDR2 YYEKEE (reference sequence). The CDR3 runs to 18 residues. CDR3 in DNA: TGTGCCAGCAGTTTTGGTATCGGGACACCCAGCTCCTACAATGAGCAGTTCTTC. Its protein product is CASSFGIGTPSSYNEQFF.

V is TRBV19 and J is TRBJ1-5; 7 nucleotides match TRBD1. The CDR3 is 16 residues long. The germline gives CDR1 LNHDA, CDR2 SQIVND (reference sequence). V lost 10 bases and J lost 0; bases outside the gene matches: 12. The DNA for the CDR3 is TGTGCCACCCACGACCGACAGGGCCTTAGCAATCAGCCCCAGCATTTT. This translates into CATHDRQGLSNQPQHF.

This clonotype has a count of ten or more. The J gene is TRBJ1-5, the V gene TRBV4-3, with 7 bases lining up with TRBD1. V was clipped by 0 bases and J by 0 bases; unmatched bases: 5. From germline, CDR1 is LGHNA and CDR2 YSLEER. The CDR3 is 17 residues long. CDR3 sequence (DNA): TGCGCCAGCAGCCAAGAAATTACAGGGGCTAGCAATCAGCCCCAGCATTTT. Protein: CASSQEITGASNQPQHF.

In this sample, this clonotype turned up a few times. The chain combines TRBV27 with TRBJ1-2; 8 bases agree with TRBD1. J gave up 13 bases and V 9 bases, and 16 bases lay outside the gene matches. Germline values: CDR1 MNHEY, CDR2 SMNVEV (reference sequence). CDR3 length: 13 residues. CDR3 DNA sequence: TGTGCCAGGAACCCCCGGGACAGGCCGGGAAGCACCTTC. Translation: CARNPRDRPGSTF.

This clonotype has a handful of counts. J is TRBJ2-2 and V is TRBV6-1, with D perhaps TRBD1 (6 bases). CDR1 and CDR2 from the germline V gene are MNHNS and SASEGT. V was shortened by 2 bases and J by 2 bases, with 12 bases between the two germline ends. This CDR3 has 16 residues. The CDR3 DNA is TGTGCCAGCAGTGAAAGGGGGACAAGAAACACCGGGGAGCTGTTTTTT. Amino acids: CASSERGTRNTGELFF.

There are many counts of this clonotype. This chain connects TRBV7-9 to TRBJ2-7, with TRBD1 as a possible D gene (5 bases). The germline CDR1 and CDR2 sequences are SEHNR and FQNEAQ (reference sequence). Trimming pared 5 bases from V and 6 bases from J, leaving 23 bases between. The CDR3 covers 16 residues. Here the CDR3 reads CASSPLGSAGWGEQYF. DNA of the CDR3: TGTGCCAGCAGCCCGCTAGGCTCGGCAGGGTGGGGCGAGCAGTACTTC.

The chain combines TRBV5-1 with TRBJ1-2; the match to TRBD1 covers 8 bases. This CDR3 contains 14 residues. With 4 bases clipped from V and 4 bases from J, the junction kept 6 bases outside the gene matches. Per the germline V gene, CDR1 is SGHRS and CDR2 is YFSETQ. The CDR3 DNA sequence: TGCGCCAGCAGCACCGGACAGGGCGGCTATGGCTACACCTTC. Its translation: CASSTGQGGYGYTF.